This T cell receptor (beta chain) was found in a study of blood T cell repertoires in COVID-19. Study information: Samples came from the United States, Italy and Spain, spanning acute and convalescent COVID-19.

Assay: immunoSEQ multiplex PCR; the TCRdb copy retains only in-frame clones and omits some. Here the sample spans roughly 70,000 clones, about four fifths being singletons. Deletions cut 5 bases from V and 2 bases from J, with 10 bases between. The CDR3 is made up of 14 amino acids. The germline V gene encodes CDR1 SGHTA and CDR2 FQGNSA. Sequencing was carried out using peripheral blood. This chain uses TRBV7-2 with TRBJ1-3, with D possibly matching TRBD1 (6 bases). This TCR came from a human donor in a cohort sampled during active COVID-19. This chain's CDR3 is CASSQGIAGNTIYF. The CDR3 DNA follows: TGTGCCAGCAGCCAGGGGATCGCTGGAAACACCATATATTTT. The full variable domain, in which reference TRBV7-2 and TRBJ1-3 provide the parts outside the CDR3, is GAGVSQSPSNKVTEKGKDVELRCDPISGHTALYWYRQSLGQGLEFLIYFQGNSAPDKSGLPSDRFSAERTGGSVSTLTIQRTQQEDSAVYLCASSQGIAGNTIYFGEGSWLTVV.